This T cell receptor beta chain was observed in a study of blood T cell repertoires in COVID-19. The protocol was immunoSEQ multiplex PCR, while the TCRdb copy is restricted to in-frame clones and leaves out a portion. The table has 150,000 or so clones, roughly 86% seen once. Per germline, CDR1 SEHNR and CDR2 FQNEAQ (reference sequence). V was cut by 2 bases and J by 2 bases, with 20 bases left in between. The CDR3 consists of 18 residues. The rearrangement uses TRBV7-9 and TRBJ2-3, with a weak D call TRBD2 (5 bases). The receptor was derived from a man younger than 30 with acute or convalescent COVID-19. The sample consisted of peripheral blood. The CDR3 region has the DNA TGTGCCAGCAGCTTACCCACAGTAAAGCGGCGATACACAGATACGCAGTATTTT. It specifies CASSLPTVKRRYTDTQYF.